These 5 T cell receptor beta chains originate from one sample sequenced in a study of T cells in Graves' hyperthyroidism and ophthalmopathy. What was amplified from RNA transcripts were TCR beta CDR3 regions. The HTBI set primed first-round TCR CDR3 RT-PCR. In TCRdb, the multiplex PCR reads were re-called with MiXCR into one record per CDR3 protein. This table holds roughly 290,000 distinct CDR3 sequences, about 14% found once. Sequencing was performed on blood. These TCRs come from a woman aged 30 to 39 with Graves' hyperthyroidism that later progressed to Graves' ophthalmopathy.

This clonotype appeared many times. The rearrangement uses TRBV20-1 and TRBJ2-1, with 7 positions matching TRBD1. After removal of 0 bases from V and 4 bases from J, the junction contained 3 bases not matched to a gene. CDR1 and CDR2 (germline): DFQATT, SNEGSKA (reference sequence). This CDR3 has 14 residues. The DNA of the CDR3 is TGCAGTGCTAGAGATAGGGACAGTTACAATGAGCAGTTCTTC. Protein: CSARDRDSYNEQFF.

This rearrangement joins TRBV30 to TRBJ2-6, with D uncertain. With 3 bases removed from V and 0 bases from J, the gap between germline ends came to 6 bases. Germline lookup yields CDR1 GTSNPN and CDR2 SVGIG (reference sequence). The CDR3 is made up of 14 amino acids. The CDR3 region has the DNA TGTGCCTGGAGCCCTGGCTCTGGGGCCAACGTCCTGACTTTC. It codes for CAWSPGSGANVLTF. Variable domain in full (rest from reference TRBV30 and TRBJ2-6): SQTIHQWPATLVQPVGSPLSLECTVEGTSNPNLYWYRQAAGRGLQLLFYSVGIGQISSEVPQNLSASRPQDRQFILSSKKLLLSDSGFYLCAWSPGSGANVLTFGAGSRLTVL.

The gene calls are TRBV6-5 and TRBJ2-1; 10 bases align to TRBD1. The CDR3 has 16 residues. Germline V gene data show CDR1 as MNHEY and CDR2 as SVGAGI. The ends lost 2 bases at V and 4 bases at J; junction bases unmatched: 5. The CDR3 DNA follows: TGTGCCAGCAGTTACCGGACAGGGGGTACTTACAATGAGCAGTTCTTC. The encoded protein is CASSYRTGGTYNEQFF.

This clonotype was seen ten or more times. The rearrangement links TRBV6-1 to TRBJ2-1; 10 bases are a match to TRBD2. The CDR3 spans 15 residues. Trimming cost V 6 bases and J 8 bases; bases outside gene matches: 10. Germline V gene data show CDR1 as MNHNS and CDR2 as SASEGT. The CDR3 nucleotides read TGTGCCAGCAGGCCCCCAGCGGGAGGGTGGGATGAGCAGTTCTTC. Amino acids: CASRPPAGGWDEQFF.

The chain recombines TRBV9 with TRBJ2-1, with 13 bases aligning to TRBD2. Germline V gene sequence: CDR1 SGDLS, CDR2 YYNGEE. This CDR3 is built from 14 residues. V lost 7 bases, J lost 7 bases, and 5 bases stayed unmatched. The CDR3 coding sequence is TGTGCCAGCGGGGGACTAGCGGGGTCAAATGAGCAGTTCTTC. Translation: CASGGLAGSNEQFF. The whole variable domain, filled in from reference TRBV9 and TRBJ2-1, reads DSGVTQTPKHLITATGQRVTLRCSPRSGDLSVYWYQQSLDQGLQFLIQYYNGEERAKGNILERFSAQQFPDLHSELNLSSLELGDSALYFCASGGLAGSNEQFFGPGTRLTVL.